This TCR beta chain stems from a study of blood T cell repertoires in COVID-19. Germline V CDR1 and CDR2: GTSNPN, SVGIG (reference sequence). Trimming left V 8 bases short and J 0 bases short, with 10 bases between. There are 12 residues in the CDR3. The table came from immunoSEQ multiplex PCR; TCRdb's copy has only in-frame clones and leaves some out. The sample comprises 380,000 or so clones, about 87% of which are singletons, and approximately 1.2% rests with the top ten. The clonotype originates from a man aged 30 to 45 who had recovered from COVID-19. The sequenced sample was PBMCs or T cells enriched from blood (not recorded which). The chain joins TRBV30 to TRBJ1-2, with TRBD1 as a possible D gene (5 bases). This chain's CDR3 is CATSQANYGYTF. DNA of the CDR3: TGTGCCACCTCACAGGCTAACTATGGCTACACCTTC. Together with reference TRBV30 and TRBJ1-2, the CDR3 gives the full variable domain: SQTIHQWPATLVQPVGSPLSLECTVEGTSNPNLYWYRQAAGRGLQLLFYSVGIGQISSEVPQNLSASRPQDRQFILSSKKLLLSDSGFYLCATSQANYGYTFGSGTRLTVV.